This T cell receptor beta chain comes out of a study of shared clonotypes between healthy human individuals (TCRdb year 2020). At the level of the whole study: The cohort included a few men and two women between 18 and 49 years of age. For each donor, CD4 naive and CD4 memory were each given three plates, CD8 naive was given two plates, and CD8 memory was given one plate. Blood TCR repertoires of roughly five healthy adults were deeply sequenced to estimate repertoire size and the extent of clonotype sharing between individuals. Libraries were prepared and TCR repertoires were sequenced by different laboratories using diverse techniques, in order to increase sequencing depth and limit assay-specific biases. Per donor, leukapheresis produced somewhere between about 0.94 and 9.5 billion PBMCs. Beyond this particular receptor, the publication reports: Rarefaction of sorted-subset datasets indicated incomplete sequencing despite the large sequencing depth. Sharing across a few donors was observed for about 5% of naive CD4, 3% to 3.5% of naive CD8, 2% to 2.5% of memory CD4, and about 0.38% of memory CD8 clonotypes. Compared with non-shared clonotypes, the clonotypes found in all four sorted-subset donors had higher generation probabilities. Sampling was restricted to blood, and TCR repertoires in tissues likely differ from the TCR repertoires found in blood. Pairwise subsampling indicated that sequencing depth was expected to affect the degree of clonotype sharing among donors. Naive subsets generally had larger estimated clonotype richness than memory subsets. Because the study included only a small number of donors, the genetic and exposure-history diversity represented was limited.

The donors were healthy, HIV-negative adults who had no recently reported acute infections or vaccinations. Every donor was a Caucasian adult living in Nashville, Tennessee, USA. CD4+ T cells were enriched by magnetic negative selection, after which naive cells were positively selected on CD45RA and the negative fraction was taken as the memory subset. Blood was collected by leukapheresis, and PBMCs were isolated by Ficoll-Histopaque density gradient centrifugation and then cryopreserved in liquid nitrogen vapor phase. Purity and quantity of every magnetically sorted T cell population were checked by analytical flow cytometry. Genomic DNA was isolated from each sorted fraction and quantified by UV absorbance on a Nanodrop 2000c. As for this clone: Its antigen is still unknown. Base-call qualities are not available, and no considerably larger clone is one nucleotide away.

Using the deep immunoSEQ assay, TCR CDR3 regions were amplified from genomic DNA by multiplex PCR. Extracted genomic DNA from each cell subset was spread evenly across all wells of several immunoSEQ 96-well plates, with each plate serving as a replicate. For sorted subsets, 200 to 250 ng genomic DNA, equal to 30,000 to 35,000 T cell genomes, was loaded into each replicate PCR. Purified libraries were quantified with a Qubit 3.0 fluorometer, sized on a Bioanalyzer 2100, and re-quantified with the KAPA Library Quantification kit. Each immunoSEQ 96-well plate was sequenced on its own single-read 150-cycle Illumina NextSeq 550 flow cell. The source study handled its data this way. The immunoSEQ output contained only junctional sequences without quality scores, so filtering could not match that applied to full-length reads. Sequences were annotated with PyIR, a Python wrapper for IgBLAST v1.9, and V/J genes and CDR3 were assigned using IMGT germline references. Any read was removed if the V/J assignment was weak (E-value above 1e-6), the CDR3 was missing, or the read contained stop codons, out-of-frame junctions, or ambiguous translated residues. V3J clonotypes were defined by identical inferred V gene, J gene, and CDR3 amino acid sequence. Percentage overlap between repertoires was calculated by dividing the number of shared unique clonotypes by the size of the smaller repertoire. RTK rarefaction, the Chao1 estimator, and Recon v2.1 estimates of unobserved clonotypes were used to assess repertoire richness. Generation probabilities for all TCRbeta clonotypes obtained by the gDNA method from several donors were computed using OLGA. The table was pulled from immuneACCESS by TCRdb, which kept in-frame rearrangements only. Such tables lose some clones; where checked, under half of the loss comes from unresolved V genes, and the rest has no known cause. V and J calls and clone size are copied from that table; D and trimming were computed from the DNA. Recorded for this sample are roughly 1,000,000 clones; approximately 80% of them occurred a single time. About 0.52% of the sample lies in the top ten.

From the cysteine up to the phenylalanine, the CDR3 has a length of 14 residues. Only the CDR3 portion is preserved as DNA: 42 bases, with reading frame beginning at the first base. Ends trimmed: V by 6 bases, J by 5 bases; bases unmatched to a gene: 3. CDR1 and CDR2 are drawn from the germline V gene: MRHNA, SNTAGT. The rearranged segments are TRBV6-4 and TRBJ2-5; 13 nucleotides in the junction match TRBD2. The sequencing input was memory CD4+ T cells from PBMCs. According to the study, the label for this sample's cell subset or site signals: CD45RA-negative fraction. The sequence was collected from a man between 18 and 35 years old in good health. Some clones in this sample may be carry-over from other donors' samples. The CDR3 region reads CASSGLAGVETQYF. DNA sequence: TGTGCCAGCAGCGGACTAGCGGGAGTGGAGACCCAGTACTTC.